These T cell receptor beta chains were read from a single sample in a study of T cells after yellow fever vaccination. TCRdb ran MiXCR on the 5' RACE reads and lists one entry per CDR3 protein. The sample records more than 95,000 distinct CDR3 sequences, around 7.2% being singletons. Here the sequenced sample was CD4+ T cells sorted from PBMCs, taken about 41 days after the first yellow fever vaccination. These TCRs come from a man aged 18-30 years who received the YFV17D yellow fever vaccine. CDR3s include the opening cysteine and the closing phenylalanine or tryptophan. D genes are given only for firm matches. Clone size is not always given. Where it is, it says once, few, many or a class for expanded clones.

V gene	J gene	D gene	clone size	CDR3 protein	CDR3 DNA
TRBV29-1	TRBJ1-2	TRBD1	many	CSADPQQGAGYTF	TGCAGCGCTGACCCCCAACAGGGGGCGGGCTACACCTTC
TRBV29-1	TRBJ2-5	NA	NA	CSAPPPDSCETQYF	TGCAGCGCCCCGCCTCCCGACTCATGCGAGACCCAGTACTTC
TRBV20-1	TRBJ1-2	NA	many	CSVAPGYTF	TGCAGTGTTGCCCCAGGCTACACCTTC
TRBV5-1	TRBJ2-4	TRBD1	many	CASSLTGDILAKNIQYF	TGCGCCAGCAGCCTGACAGGGGATATATTAGCCAAAAACATTCAGTACTTC
TRBV12-3/TRBV12-4	TRBJ2-5	NA	many	CASRMGPLETQYF	TGTGCCAGCAGGATGGGACCGCTAGAGACCCAGTACTTC
TRBV7-9	TRBJ1-2	NA	many	CASSSRGGYTF	TGTGCCAGCAGCTCTCGGGGTGGCTACACCTTC
TRBV20-1	TRBJ2-5	NA	many	CSARPPNQLETQYF	TGCAGTGCTAGGCCCCCAAACCAGTTAGAGACCCAGTACTTC
TRBV5-1	TRBJ1-2	TRBD1	many	CASSSPGQGFYGYTF	TGCGCCAGCAGCTCCCCGGGACAGGGATTCTATGGCTACACCTTC
TRBV20-1	TRBJ2-7	TRBD2	many	CSASRGLAGDSYEQYF	TGCAGTGCTAGCCGAGGACTAGCGGGAGACTCCTACGAGCAGTACTTC
TRBV5-6	TRBJ1-2	NA	many	CASSLWTLTMGYTF	TGTGCCAGCAGCTTGTGGACCCTGACTATGGGCTACACCTTC
TRBV5-1	TRBJ2-2	TRBD1	many	CASSNQGADTGELFF	TGCGCCAGCAGCAACCAGGGGGCCGACACCGGGGAGCTGTTTTTT
TRBV6-1	TRBJ2-1	NA	many	CASSEFQRDRFF	TGTGCCAGCAGTGAGTTCCAGAGAGATCGGTTCTTC
TRBV5-4	TRBJ2-3	TRBD1	NA	CASSWDRALADTQYF	TGTGCCAGCAGCTGGGACAGGGCATTGGCAGATACGCAGTATTTT
TRBV7-2	TRBJ2-3	NA	many	CASSSVSGGLTDTQYF	TGTGCCAGCAGCTCCGTGTCAGGGGGACTCACAGATACGCAGTATTTT
TRBV6-5	TRBJ2-3	NA	NA	CASSYTPQGSTDTQYF	TGTGCCAGCAGTTACACCCCCCAGGGGAGCACAGATACGCAGTATTTT
TRBV6-1	TRBJ2-3	TRBD2	NA	CASRSSGVGTDTQYF	TGTGCCAGCAGGTCTAGCGGGGTTGGCACAGATACGCAGTATTTT
TRBV7-2	TRBJ1-5	NA	many	CASSAGRLSNQPQHF	TGTGCCAGCAGCGCGGGACGGCTGAGCAATCAGCCCCAGCATTTT
TRBV7-8	TRBJ2-1	NA	many	CASSIGLGGPNEQFF	TGTGCCAGCAGCATAGGATTGGGGGGCCCGAATGAGCAGTTCTTC
TRBV7-2	TRBJ2-3	NA	few	CASSRNPGPDTQYF	TGTGCCAGCAGCCGAAACCCCGGGCCAGATACGCAGTATTTT
TRBV7-2	TRBJ2-3	NA	many	CASSLVGGALAGAAQYF	TGTGCCAGCAGCTTAGTGGGGGGGGCCTTGGCTGGGGCTGCGCAGTATTTT
TRBV4-3	TRBJ2-4	NA	few	CASSQNTDIQYF	TGCGCCAGCAGCCAAAACACCGACATTCAGTACTTC
TRBV11-2	TRBJ2-1	NA	many	CASSPRGAFTYNEQFF	TGTGCCAGCAGCCCCCGCGGGGCCTTTACCTACAATGAGCAGTTCTTC
TRBV11-1	TRBJ2-5	TRBD2	NA	CASSLARAVGTSASHRPETQYF	TGTGCCAGCAGCTTAGCGAGGGCAGTTGGGACTAGCGCCTCCCACCGCCCCGAGACCCAGTACTTC
TRBV3-1	TRBJ1-1	NA	few	CASSPTEDTEAFF	TGTGCCAGCAGCCCTACAGAGGACACTGAAGCTTTCTTT